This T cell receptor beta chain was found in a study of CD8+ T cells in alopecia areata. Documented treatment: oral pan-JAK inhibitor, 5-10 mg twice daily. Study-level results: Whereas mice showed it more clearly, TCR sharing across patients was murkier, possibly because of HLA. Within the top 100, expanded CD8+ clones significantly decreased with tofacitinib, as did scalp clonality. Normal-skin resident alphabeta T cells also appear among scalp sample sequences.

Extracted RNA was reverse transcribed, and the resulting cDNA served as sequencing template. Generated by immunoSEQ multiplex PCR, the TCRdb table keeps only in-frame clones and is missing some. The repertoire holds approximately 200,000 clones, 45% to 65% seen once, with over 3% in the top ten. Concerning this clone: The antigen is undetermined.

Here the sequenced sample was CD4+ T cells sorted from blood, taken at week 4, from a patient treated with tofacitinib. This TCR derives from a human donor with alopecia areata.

The CDR3 sequence is CASSSRSTQETQYF. The CDR3 nucleotides read TGTGCCAGCAGTTCCCGGAGCACACAAGAGACCCAGTACTTC. The chain employs TRBV28 and TRBJ2-5, with D uncertain. This CDR3 contains 14 residues. Germline assignment: CDR1 MDHEN and CDR2 SYDVKM. The V and J ends lost 4 bases and 2 bases respectively, with 11 bases between them. Drawing the rest from reference TRBV28 and TRBJ2-5, the complete variable domain is DVKVTQSSRYLVKRTGEKVFLECVQDMDHENMFWYRQDPGLGLRLIYFSYDVKMKEKGDIPEGYSVSREKKERFSLILESASTNQTSMYLCASSSRSTQETQYFGPGTRLLVL.